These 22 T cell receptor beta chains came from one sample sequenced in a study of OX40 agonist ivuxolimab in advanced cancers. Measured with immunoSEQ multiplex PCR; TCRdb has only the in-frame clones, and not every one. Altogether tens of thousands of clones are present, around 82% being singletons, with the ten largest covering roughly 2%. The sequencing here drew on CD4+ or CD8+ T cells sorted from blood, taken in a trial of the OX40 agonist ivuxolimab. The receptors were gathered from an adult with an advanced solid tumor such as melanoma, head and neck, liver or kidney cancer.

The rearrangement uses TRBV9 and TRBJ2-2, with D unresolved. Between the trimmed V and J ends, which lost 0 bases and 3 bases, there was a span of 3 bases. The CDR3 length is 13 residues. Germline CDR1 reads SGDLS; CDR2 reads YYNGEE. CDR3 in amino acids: CASSVDDTGELFF. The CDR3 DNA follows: TGTGCCAGCAGCGTAGACGACACCGGGGAGCTGTTTTTT. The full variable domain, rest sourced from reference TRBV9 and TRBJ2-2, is DSGVTQTPKHLITATGQRVTLRCSPRSGDLSVYWYQQSLDQGLQFLIQYYNGEERAKGNILERFSAQQFPDLHSELNLSSLELGDSALYFCASSVDDTGELFFGEGSRLTVL.

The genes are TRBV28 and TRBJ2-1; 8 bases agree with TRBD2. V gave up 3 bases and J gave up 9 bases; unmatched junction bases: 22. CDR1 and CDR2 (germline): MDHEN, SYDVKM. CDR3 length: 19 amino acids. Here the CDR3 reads CASSFITPLLPGGSSEQFF. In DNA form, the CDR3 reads TGTGCCAGCAGTTTTATCACCCCCCTACTTCCGGGAGGGTCCAGTGAGCAGTTCTTC.

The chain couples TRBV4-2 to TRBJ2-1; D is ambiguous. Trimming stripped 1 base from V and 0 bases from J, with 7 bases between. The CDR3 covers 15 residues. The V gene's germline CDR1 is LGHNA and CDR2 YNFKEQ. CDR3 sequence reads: CASSQAGPSYNEQFF. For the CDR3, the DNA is TGTGCCAGCAGCCAAGCCGGACCCTCCTACAATGAGCAGTTCTTC.

For the CDR3, the DNA is TGTGCCAGCAGCGCCCAGGGACTAGCGGGGAATGAGCAGTTCTTC. Protein: CASSAQGLAGNEQFF. The rearrangement joins TRBV7-6 to TRBJ2-1, with TRBD2 identical over 13 bases. The CDR3 extends over 15 amino acids. Germline CDR1 SGHVS, CDR2 FNYEAQ. Trimming at V came to 5 bases and at J to 7 bases, leaving 5 bases not matched to a gene. Supplemented by reference TRBV7-6 and TRBJ2-1, the full variable domain reads GAGVSQSPRYKVTKRGQDVALRCDPISGHVSLYWYRQALGQGPEFLTYFNYEAQQDKSGLPNDRFSAERPEGSISTLTIQRTEQRDSAMYRCASSAQGLAGNEQFFGPGTRLTVL.

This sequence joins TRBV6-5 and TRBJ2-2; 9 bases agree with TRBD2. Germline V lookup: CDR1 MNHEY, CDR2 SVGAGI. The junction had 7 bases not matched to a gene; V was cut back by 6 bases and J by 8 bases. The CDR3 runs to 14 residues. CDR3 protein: CASRPGTSFGELFF. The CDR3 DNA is TGTGCCAGCAGACCCGGGACTAGCTTTGGGGAGCTGTTTTTT.

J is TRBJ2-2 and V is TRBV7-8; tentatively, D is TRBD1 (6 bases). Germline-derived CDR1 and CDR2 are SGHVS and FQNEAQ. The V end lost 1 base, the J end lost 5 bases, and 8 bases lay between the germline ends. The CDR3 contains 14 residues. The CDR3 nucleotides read TGTGCCAGCAGCTTAGACAGGGTAACCGGGGAGCTGTTTTTT. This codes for CASSLDRVTGELFF. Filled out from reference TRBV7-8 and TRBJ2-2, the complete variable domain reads GAGVSQSPRYKVAKRGQDVALRCDPISGHVSLFWYQQALGQGPEFLTYFQNEAQLDKSGLPSDRFFAERPEGSVSTLKIQRTQQEDSAVYLCASSLDRVTGELFFGEGSRLTVL.

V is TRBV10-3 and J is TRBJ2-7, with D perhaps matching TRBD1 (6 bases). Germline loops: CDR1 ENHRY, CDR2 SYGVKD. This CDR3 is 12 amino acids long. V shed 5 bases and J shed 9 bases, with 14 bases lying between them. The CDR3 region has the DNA TGTGCCATCAGTACCGGGACAATGGGGCAGTACTTC. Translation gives CAISTGTMGQYF.

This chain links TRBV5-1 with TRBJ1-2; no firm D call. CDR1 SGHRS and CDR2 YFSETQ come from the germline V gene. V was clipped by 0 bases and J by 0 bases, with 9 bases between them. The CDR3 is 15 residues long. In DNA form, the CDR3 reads TGCGCCAGCAGCTTGGTATCCGAAGCTAACTATGGCTACACCTTC. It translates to CASSLVSEANYGYTF.

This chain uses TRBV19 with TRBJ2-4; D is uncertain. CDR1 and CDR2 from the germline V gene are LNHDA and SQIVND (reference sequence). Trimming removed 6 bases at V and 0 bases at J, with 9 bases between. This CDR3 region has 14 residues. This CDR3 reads CASSVNLAKNIQYF. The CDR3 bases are TGTGCCAGTAGCGTAAATTTAGCCAAAAACATTCAGTACTTC.

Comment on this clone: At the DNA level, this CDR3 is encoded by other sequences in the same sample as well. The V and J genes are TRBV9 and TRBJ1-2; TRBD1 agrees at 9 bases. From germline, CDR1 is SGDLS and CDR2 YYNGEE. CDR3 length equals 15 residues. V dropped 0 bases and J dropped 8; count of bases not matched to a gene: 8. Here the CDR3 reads CASSVEDRGLRGYTF. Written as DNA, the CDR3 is TGTGCCAGCAGCGTAGAGGACAGGGGATTAAGGGGCTACACCTTC.

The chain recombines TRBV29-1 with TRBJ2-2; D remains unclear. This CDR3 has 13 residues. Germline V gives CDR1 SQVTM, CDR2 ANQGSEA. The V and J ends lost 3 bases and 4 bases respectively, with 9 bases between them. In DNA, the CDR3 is TGCAGCGTTGATGGCGGCTTCACCGGGGAGCTGTTTTTT. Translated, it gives CSVDGGFTGELFF.

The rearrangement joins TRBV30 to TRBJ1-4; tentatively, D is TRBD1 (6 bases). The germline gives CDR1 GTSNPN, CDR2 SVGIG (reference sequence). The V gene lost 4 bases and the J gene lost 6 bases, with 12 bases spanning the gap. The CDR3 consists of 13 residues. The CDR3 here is CAWKGVFDEKLFF. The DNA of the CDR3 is TGTGCCTGGAAGGGGGTTTTCGATGAAAAACTGTTTTTT.

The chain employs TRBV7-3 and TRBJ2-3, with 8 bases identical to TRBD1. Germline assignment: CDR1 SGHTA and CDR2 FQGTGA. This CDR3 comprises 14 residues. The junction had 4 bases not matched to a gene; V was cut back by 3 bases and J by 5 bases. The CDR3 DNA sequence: TGTGCCAGCAGCTTGGACAGGGTGGTAGATACGCAGTATTTT. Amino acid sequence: CASSLDRVVDTQYF.

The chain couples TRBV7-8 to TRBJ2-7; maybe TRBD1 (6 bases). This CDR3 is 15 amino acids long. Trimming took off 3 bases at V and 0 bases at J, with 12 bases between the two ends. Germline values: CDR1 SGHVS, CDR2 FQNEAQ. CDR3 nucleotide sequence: TGTGCCAGCAGCTTGGGGGCAGGCAGCTCCTACGAGCAGTACTTC. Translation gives CASSLGAGSSYEQYF.

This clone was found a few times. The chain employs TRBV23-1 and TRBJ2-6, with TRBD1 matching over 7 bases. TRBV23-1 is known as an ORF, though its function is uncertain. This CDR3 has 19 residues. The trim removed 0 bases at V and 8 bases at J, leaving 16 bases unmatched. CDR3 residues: CASSQSGTGATLGTNVLTF. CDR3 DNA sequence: TGCGCCAGCAGTCAATCGGGTACAGGGGCGACTCTGGGGACCAACGTCCTGACTTTC.

CDR3 sequence (DNA): TGTGCCAGCGGGGGTCAGGGGTTCACCGGGGAGCTGTTTTTT. Translation gives CASGGQGFTGELFF. The chain joins TRBV19 to TRBJ2-2, with D perhaps assigned TRBD1 or TRBD2 (6 bases each). Germline CDR1 and CDR2: LNHDA and SQIVND (reference sequence). Trimming stripped 9 bases from V and 4 bases from J, with 15 bases between. This CDR3 has 14 residues.

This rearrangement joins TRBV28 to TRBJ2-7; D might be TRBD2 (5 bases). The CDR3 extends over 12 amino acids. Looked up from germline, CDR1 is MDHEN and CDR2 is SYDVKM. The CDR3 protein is CAAEGGSYEQYF. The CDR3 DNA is TGTGCTGCCGAGGGCGGCTCCTACGAGCAGTACTTC. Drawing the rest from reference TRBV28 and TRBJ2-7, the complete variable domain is DVKVTQSSRYLVKRTGEKVFLECVQDMDHENMFWYRQDPGLGLRLIYFSYDVKMKEKGDIPEGYSVSREKKERFSLILESASTNQTSMYLCAAEGGSYEQYFGPGTRLTVT.

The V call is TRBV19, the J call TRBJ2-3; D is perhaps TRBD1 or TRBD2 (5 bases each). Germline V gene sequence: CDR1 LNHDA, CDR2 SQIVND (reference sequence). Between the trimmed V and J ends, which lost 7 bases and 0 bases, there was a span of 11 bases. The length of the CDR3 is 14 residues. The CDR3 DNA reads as TGTGCCAGTAAGGGACCCCTGAGCACAGATACGCAGTATTTT. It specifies CASKGPLSTDTQYF.

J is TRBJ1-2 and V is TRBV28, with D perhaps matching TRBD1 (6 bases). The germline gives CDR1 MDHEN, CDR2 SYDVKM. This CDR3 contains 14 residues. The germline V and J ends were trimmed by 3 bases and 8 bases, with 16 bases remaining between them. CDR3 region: CASSLGGGTGGYTF. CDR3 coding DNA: TGTGCCAGCAGTTTGGGGGGGGGCACGGGCGGCTACACCTTC.

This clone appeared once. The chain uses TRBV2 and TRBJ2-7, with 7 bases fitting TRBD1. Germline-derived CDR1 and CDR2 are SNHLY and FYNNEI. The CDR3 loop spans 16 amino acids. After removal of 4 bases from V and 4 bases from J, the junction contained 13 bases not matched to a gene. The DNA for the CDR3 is TGTGCCAGCAGTGTTATCTTGGGACAGCCTGGTTACGAGCAGTACTTC. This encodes CASSVILGQPGYEQYF.

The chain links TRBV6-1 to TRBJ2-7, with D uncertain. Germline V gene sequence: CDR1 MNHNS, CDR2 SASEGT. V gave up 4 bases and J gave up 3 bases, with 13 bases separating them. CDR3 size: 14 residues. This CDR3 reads CASSGRQISYEQYF. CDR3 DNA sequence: TGTGCCAGCAGTGGACGGCAAATAAGCTACGAGCAGTACTTC.

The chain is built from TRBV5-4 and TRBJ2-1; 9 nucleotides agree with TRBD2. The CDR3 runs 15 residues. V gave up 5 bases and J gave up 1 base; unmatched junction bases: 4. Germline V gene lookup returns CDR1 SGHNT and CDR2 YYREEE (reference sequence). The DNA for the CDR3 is TGTGCCAGCAGTCCAACTAGCGGGTCCTACAATGAGCAGTTCTTC. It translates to CASSPTSGSYNEQFF.